This is a list of T cell receptor beta chains from one sample in a study of blood T cell repertoires in COVID-19. Here immunoSEQ multiplex PCR was the method, and the copy in TCRdb shows in-frame clones only, minus some. This table has around 150,000 clones, about 86% appearing once. Source material: peripheral blood. All receptors derive from an elderly woman with acute or convalescent COVID-19. The CDR3 runs from the conserved cysteine through the conserved F or W. A D gene is named only where the DNA matches it firmly. Clone size appears in some rows only: once, few, many, or a class for an expanded clone.

TRBJ1-1 | . | TRBV18 | . | CASSAHRDTEAFF | TGTGCCAGCTCAGCACACAGGGACACTGAAGCTTTCTTT
TRBJ2-7 | . | TRBV7-9 | TRBD1 | CASGTGAQGWQYF | TGTGCCAGCGGGACAGGGGCTCAGGGCTGGCAGTACTTC
TRBJ1-2 | . | TRBV5-1 | TRBD1 | CASSLGTGGNYGYTF | TGCGCCAGCAGCTTGGGGACAGGGGGGAACTATGGCTACACCTTC
TRBJ2-1 | . | TRBV11-2 | . | CASSFSILNEQFF | TGTGCCAGCAGCTTTTCTATCTTGAATGAGCAGTTCTTC
TRBJ2-2 | . | TRBV18 | TRBD2 | CASSPDLAGNTGELFF | TGTGCCAGCTCACCGGATCTAGCGGGTAACACCGGGGAGCTGTTTTTT
TRBJ1-2 | few | TRBV30 | . | CAWRPTGTRRNYGYTF | TGTGCCTGGAGACCCACCGGGACAAGGAGGAACTATGGCTACACCTTC
TRBJ2-7 | . | TRBV7-9 | TRBD1 | CASRRQGASEQYF | TGTGCCAGCAGGAGACAGGGGGCAAGCGAGCAGTACTTC
TRBJ1-2 | once | TRBV7-2 | . | CASSLAGGTYGYTF | TGTGCCAGCAGCTTGGCGGGAGGAACCTATGGCTACACCTTC
TRBJ1-3 | few | TRBV9 | . | CASSAETPNSGNTIYF | TGTGCCAGCAGCGCAGAGACACCGAACTCTGGAAACACCATATATTTT
TRBJ2-1 | once | TRBV7-8 | TRBD1 | CASSPDRVRNEQFF | TGTGCCAGCAGCCCGGACAGGGTTCGTAATGAGCAGTTCTTC
TRBJ1-3 | few | TRBV11-2 | TRBD1 | CASSLGQGAGNTIYF | TGTGCCAGCAGCTTAGGACAGGGGGCTGGAAACACCATATATTTT
TRBJ1-1 | . | TRBV7-2 | TRBD1 | CASSLGGQVIEAFF | TGTGCCAGCAGCTTAGGGGGACAGGTTATTGAAGCTTTCTTT
TRBJ2-1 | . | TRBV7-6 | TRBD2 | CASSHPAGSSYNEQFF | TGTGCCAGCAGTCACCCAGCGGGGAGCTCCTACAATGAGCAGTTCTTC
TRBJ2-5 | . | TRBV5-1 | TRBD2 | CASSIGGVRETQYF | TGCGCCAGCAGCATTGGGGGGGTGAGGGAGACCCAGTACTTC
TRBJ2-3 | few | TRBV2 | TRBD2 | CASSAGLAGTTDTQYF | TGTGCCAGCAGTGCGGGACTAGCGGGGACCACAGATACGCAGTATTTT
TRBJ1-1 | . | TRBV28 | . | CASRGGGTNTEAFF | TGTGCCAGCAGGGGCGGGGGGACGAACACTGAAGCTTTCTTT
TRBJ2-2 | . | TRBV19 | TRBD1 | CATRKDRTNTGELFF | TGTGCCACCCGCAAGGACAGGACGAACACCGGGGAGCTGTTTTTT
TRBJ2-2 | . | TRBV3-1/TRBV3-2 | TRBD2 | CASSPTLAGGFLGELFF | TGTGCCAGCAGCCCAACTCTAGCGGGAGGATTCCTCGGGGAGCTGTTTTTT
TRBJ1-2 | . | TRBV29-1 | . | CSAQGNSLYGYTF | TGCAGCGCCCAGGGGAATTCGCTCTATGGCTACACCTTC
TRBJ2-7 | . | TRBV5-5 | . | CASSFGTGTSYEQYF | TGTGCCAGCAGCTTCGGTACAGGGACCTCCTACGAGCAGTACTTC
TRBJ2-1 | . | TRBV5-4 | TRBD2 | CASSSRLANEQFF | TGTGCCAGCAGTTCACGACTAGCCAATGAGCAGTTCTTC
TRBJ2-3 | . | TRBV5-1 | . | CASSLYLAEGTQYF | TGCGCCAGCAGCTTGTATCTAGCTGAGGGTACGCAGTATTTT